Judged by frequency, the clone carrying this T cell receptor beta chain is medium-sized. What it binds is not known. The CDR3 covers 12 residues. Germline V gene data show CDR1 as SQVTM and CDR2 as ANQGSEA. TRB was amplified by touch-down multiplex PCR, primer pools A and B combined. TCRdb processed the multiplex PCR reads again and assigns one entry to each CDR3 protein, with no DNA. The table for this sample gives several thousand distinct CDR3 sequences. This record comes from a study of T cell clusters in autoimmune cytopenias. TRB was amplified from about 260 ng of peripheral blood genomic DNA per sample. Broader study findings: Physiological T cell clusters of healthy donors were apparently absent in primary autoimmune cytopenia patients.

The clonotype was recovered from a human donor with an autoimmune cytopenia or autoimmune hepatitis (not recorded which). Sequenced: peripheral blood. The V and J genes are TRBV29-1 and TRBJ1-1. The CDR3 loop reads CSVASAGTQAFF.